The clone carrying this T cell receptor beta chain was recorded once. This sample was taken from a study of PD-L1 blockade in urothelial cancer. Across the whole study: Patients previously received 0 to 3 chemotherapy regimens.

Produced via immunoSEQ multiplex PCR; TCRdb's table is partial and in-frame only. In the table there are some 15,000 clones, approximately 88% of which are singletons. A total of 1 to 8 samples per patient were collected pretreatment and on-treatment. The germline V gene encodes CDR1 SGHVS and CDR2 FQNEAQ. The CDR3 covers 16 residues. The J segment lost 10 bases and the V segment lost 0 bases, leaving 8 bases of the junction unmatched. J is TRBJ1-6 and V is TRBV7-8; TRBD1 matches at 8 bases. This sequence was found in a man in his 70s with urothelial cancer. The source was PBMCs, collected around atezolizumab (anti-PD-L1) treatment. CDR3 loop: CASSLAPQGVKSPLHF. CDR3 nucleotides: TGTGCCAGCAGCTTAGCACCACAGGGGGTGAAGTCACCCCTCCACTTT.